Listed below are T cell receptor beta chains from one sample, sequenced in a study of cytomegalovirus exposure and HLA in healthy donors. Measured with immunoSEQ multiplex PCR; TCRdb has only the in-frame clones, and not every one. The repertoire holds roughly 120,000 clones, with around 88% as singletons. The sequencing input was PBMCs. These receptors all come from a man aged 18 to 30 in good health and CMV-seronegative. Both conserved end residues are part of each CDR3. The D gene is left open where the match is weak. Expanded clones get a size class; other rows say once, few or many, or leave the size out.

>-|-|TRBJ1-5|TRBV5-6
TGTGCCAGCAGCTTAGGGGTGGGCAATCAGCCCCAGCATTTT
CASSLGVGNQPQHF
>-|TRBD1|TRBJ2-5|TRBV10-2
TGCGCCAGCAGGCTGGACAGGGCGCGGGGGACCCAGTACTTC
CASRLDRARGTQYF
>once|-|TRBJ2-7|TRBV29-1
TGCAGCGTTGAGTTGGGGGGACACGAGCAGTACTTC
CSVELGGHEQYF
>-|-|TRBJ1-1|TRBV7-8
TGTGCCAGCAGCTTAGGTAGGAGATACTGGGCTTTCTTT
CASSLGRRYWAFF
>-|-|TRBJ2-1|TRBV28
TGTGCCAGCAGTCGGGGGTGGGTCGAGCAGTTCTTC
CASSRGWVEQFF
>-|TRBD2|TRBJ2-3|TRBV5-1
TGCGCCAGCAGCCCGCAGCGGGAGGCAGATACGCAGTATTTT
CASSPQREADTQYF
>-|TRBD1|TRBJ1-1|TRBV30
TGTGCCTGGAGTGTATTGGCAGGGGGTGAAACTGAAGCTTTCTTT
CAWSVLAGGETEAFF
>-|TRBD1|TRBJ1-2|TRBV13
TGTGCCAGCAGCCATCAGACAGGGGGCGCATCCTATGGCTACACCTTC
CASSHQTGGASYGYTF
>-|-|TRBJ2-7|TRBV4-3
TGCGCCAGCAGCCACGGAGCGACAGGAGAAACCTACGAGCAGTACTTC
CASSHGATGETYEQYF
>-|TRBD1|TRBJ2-1|TRBV19
TGTGCCAGTAGTTTCGGGACAGGGGGCAAGGGCCTTCAGGTCTTC
CASSFGTGGKGLQVF
>-|-|TRBJ1-1|TRBV5-4
TGTGCCAGCAGCTTGGAACAACGGAACACTGAAGCTTTCTTT
CASSLEQRNTEAFF
>-|TRBD1|TRBJ2-2|TRBV9
TGTGCCAGCAGCGTATCAGGGGGCCTCGGGGAGCTGTTTTTT
CASSVSGGLGELFF
>-|TRBD2|TRBJ2-1|TRBV5-1
TGCGCCAGCAGCTTGCGGGGGGTCTCCTACAATGAGCAGTTCTTC
CASSLRGVSYNEQFF
>few|TRBD2|TRBJ2-2|TRBV6-5
TGTGCCAGCAGTACCACGGGGGGGCGGACCGGGGAGCTGTTTTTT
CASSTTGGRTGELFF
>-|TRBD2|TRBJ2-3|TRBV25-1
TGTGCCAGCAGTGATAGACTAGCGGGGGGGCGGGGAGATACGCAGTATTTT
CASSDRLAGGRGDTQYF
>-|-|TRBJ1-5|TRBV6-1
TGTGCCAGCAGAGGAATTCGAGGAAATCAGCCCCAGCATTTT
CASRGIRGNQPQHF
>-|-|TRBJ2-4|TRBV7-9
TGTGCCAGCAGCTTCTCCCCCCCCTCGGACATTCAGTACTTC
CASSFSPPSDIQYF
>-|-|TRBJ2-7|TRBV6-6
TGTGCCAGCTCCGGGGGTTTCAACGAGCAGTACTTC
CASSGGFNEQYF
>-|-|TRBJ1-1|TRBV7-9
TGTGCCAGCAGCTTGTTTGAAGTTCGGGGCACTGAAGCTTTCTTT
CASSLFEVRGTEAFF
>-|TRBD2|TRBJ2-2|TRBV29-1
TGCAGCGTTGGACGGCGACAGACTAGCGGGACATCCACCGGGGAGCTGTTTTTT
CSVGRRQTSGTSTGELFF
>-|-|TRBJ2-1|TRBV2
TGTGCCAGCAGTGGGCAGGGTTGGGACAATGAGCAGTTCTTC
CASSGQGWDNEQFF
>few|TRBD2|TRBJ2-3|TRBV27
TGTGCCAGCAGTTTTGCCGGGAGGGTCATAGATACGCAGTATTTT
CASSFAGRVIDTQYF
>-|TRBD2|TRBJ2-5|TRBV9
TGTGCCAGCAGCGTAGGAGCGGGAGGGCCCAAGACCCAGTACTTC
CASSVGAGGPKTQYF
>-|-|TRBJ2-7|TRBV2
TGTGCCAGCAGGCCCGACAGCTACGAGCAGTACTTC
CASRPDSYEQYF
>few|-|TRBJ2-2|TRBV5-5
TGTGCCAGCTCCACGTGGGCTATGAACACCGGGGAGCTGTTTTTT
CASSTWAMNTGELFF
>-|TRBD1|TRBJ1-4|TRBV28
TGTGCCAGCAGTTCCTCCGGGACAGCCAGTGAAAAACTGTTTTTT
CASSSSGTASEKLFF
>-|-|TRBJ1-1|TRBV6-5
TGTGCCAGCACCGGGGGGCCACGAACTGAAGCTTTCTTT
CASTGGPRTEAFF
>-|-|TRBJ1-1|TRBV15
TGTGCCACCAGCAGGATAATCGGGGAAAACACTGAAGCTTTCTTT
CATSRIIGENTEAFF
>-|TRBD2|TRBJ2-1|TRBV4-2
TGTGCCAGCAGCCAACGGACTAGTTCCCATGAGCAGTTCTTC
CASSQRTSSHEQFF
>-|-|TRBJ1-4|TRBV18
TGTGCCAGCTCACCAGGGCGGGCGGAAAAACTGTTTTTT
CASSPGRAEKLFF
>-|TRBD1|TRBJ1-1|TRBV5-6
TGTGCCAGCAGCTCAACAATACAGGGGTTGAACACTGAAGCTTTCTTT
CASSSTIQGLNTEAFF
>-|-|TRBJ1-5|TRBV28
TGTGCCAGCAGTTTCCTTGGGCGTAGCAATCAGCCCCAGCATTTT
CASSFLGRSNQPQHF
>-|TRBD2|TRBJ2-1|TRBV5-4
TGTGCCAGCAACAAAAAGGGACTACAGAATGAGCAGTTCTTC
CASNKKGLQNEQFF
>-|TRBD2|TRBJ2-1|TRBV29-1
TGCAGCGTTGAAATCGCGGGAGCTGTCTACAATGAGCAGTTCTTC
CSVEIAGAVYNEQFF
>-|TRBD1|TRBJ2-7|TRBV15
TGTGCCACCAGCAGAGAGGCAACCGGGACAGGGATTAACTACGAGCAGTACTTC
CATSREATGTGINYEQYF
>-|-|TRBJ2-7|TRBV6-6
TGTGCCAGCAGTCCCGGACTCTATCTCCTTTCCTACGAGCAGTACTTC
CASSPGLYLLSYEQYF
>-|-|TRBJ1-6|TRBV6-5
TGTGCCAGCAGTTACAACAGTGGCAATTCACCCCTCCACTTT
CASSYNSGNSPLHF
>once|-|TRBJ2-7|TRBV19
TGTGCCAGTAGTATAGCCGGAGGGCGATTTCACTACGAGCAGTACTTC
CASSIAGGRFHYEQYF
>-|-|TRBJ1-3|TRBV10-1
TGCGCCAGCAGTGCCAACTCTGGAAACACCATATATTTT
CASSANSGNTIYF
>-|TRBD2|TRBJ2-5|TRBV5-1
TGCGCCAGCAGCTTGGGACGACTAGCGGCTTCTGGGACCCAGTACTTC
CASSLGRLAASGTQYF
>-|TRBD1|TRBJ2-3|TRBV6-4
TGTGCCACCAGCAACATGAGGGGGCCGTTGGACACGCAGTATTTT
CATSNMRGPLDTQYF
>once|TRBD1|TRBJ2-3|TRBV27
TGTGCCAGCAGTCAGACAGGGGCGGAACCCACAGATACGCAGTATTTT
CASSQTGAEPTDTQYF